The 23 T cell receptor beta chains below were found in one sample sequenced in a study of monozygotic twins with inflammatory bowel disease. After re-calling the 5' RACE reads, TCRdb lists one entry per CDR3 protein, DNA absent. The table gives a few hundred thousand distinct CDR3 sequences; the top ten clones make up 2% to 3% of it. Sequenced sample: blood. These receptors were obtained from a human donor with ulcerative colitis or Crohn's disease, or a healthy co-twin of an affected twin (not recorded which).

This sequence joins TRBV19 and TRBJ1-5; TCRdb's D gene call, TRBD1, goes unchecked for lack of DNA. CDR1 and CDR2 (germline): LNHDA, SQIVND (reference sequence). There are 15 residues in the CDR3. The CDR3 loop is CASTLTEESNQPQHF.

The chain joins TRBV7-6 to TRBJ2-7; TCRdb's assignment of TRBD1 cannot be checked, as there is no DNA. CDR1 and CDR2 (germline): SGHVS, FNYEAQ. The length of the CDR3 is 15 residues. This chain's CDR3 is CASSMEGQGNYEQYF.

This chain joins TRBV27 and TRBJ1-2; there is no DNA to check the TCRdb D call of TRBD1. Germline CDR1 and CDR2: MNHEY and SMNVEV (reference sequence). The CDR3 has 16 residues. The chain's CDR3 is CASSLTPSLLNYGYTF.

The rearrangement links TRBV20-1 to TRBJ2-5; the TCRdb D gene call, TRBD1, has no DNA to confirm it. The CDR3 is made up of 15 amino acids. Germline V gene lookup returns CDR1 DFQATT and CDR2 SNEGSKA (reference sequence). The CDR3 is CSARGRDRGQETQYF.

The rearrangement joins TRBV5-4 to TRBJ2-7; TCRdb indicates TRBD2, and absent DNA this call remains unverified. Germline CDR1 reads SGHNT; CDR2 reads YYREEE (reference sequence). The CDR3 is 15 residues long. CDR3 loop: CASSAGTSGTYEQYF.

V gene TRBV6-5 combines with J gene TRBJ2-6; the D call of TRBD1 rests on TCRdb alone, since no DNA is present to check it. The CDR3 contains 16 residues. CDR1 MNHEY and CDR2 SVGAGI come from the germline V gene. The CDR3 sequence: CASSYGRVVGANVLTF.

The CDR3 spells CASSASFSNQPQHF. The chain joins TRBV7-6 to TRBJ1-5. CDR3 length equals 14 residues. CDR1 and CDR2 from the germline V gene are SGHVS and FNYEAQ.

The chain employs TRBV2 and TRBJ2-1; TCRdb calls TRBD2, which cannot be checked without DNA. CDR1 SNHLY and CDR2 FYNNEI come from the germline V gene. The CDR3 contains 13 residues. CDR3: CATPRVGGSEQFF. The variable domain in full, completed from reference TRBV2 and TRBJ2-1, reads EPEVTQTPSHQVTQMGQEVILRCVPISNHLYFYWYRQILGQKVEFLVSFYNNEISEKSEIFDDQFSVERPDGSNFTLKIRSTKLEDSAMYFCATPRVGGSEQFFGPGTRLTVL.

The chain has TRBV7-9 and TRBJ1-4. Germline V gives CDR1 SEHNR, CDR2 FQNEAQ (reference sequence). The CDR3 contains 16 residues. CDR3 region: CASSLDSGLQIEKLFF.

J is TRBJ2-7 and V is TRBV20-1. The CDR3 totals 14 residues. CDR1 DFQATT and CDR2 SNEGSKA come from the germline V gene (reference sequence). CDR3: CSARDRVGPYEQYF.

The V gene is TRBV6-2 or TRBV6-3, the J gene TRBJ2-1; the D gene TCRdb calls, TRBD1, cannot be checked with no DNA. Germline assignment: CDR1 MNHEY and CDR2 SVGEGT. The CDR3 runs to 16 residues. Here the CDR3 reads CASSWIRGRSYNEQFF.

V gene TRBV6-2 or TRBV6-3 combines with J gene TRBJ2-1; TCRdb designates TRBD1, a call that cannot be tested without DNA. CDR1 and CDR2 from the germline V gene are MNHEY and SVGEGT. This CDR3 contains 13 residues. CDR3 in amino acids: CASSYPRQGEQFF.

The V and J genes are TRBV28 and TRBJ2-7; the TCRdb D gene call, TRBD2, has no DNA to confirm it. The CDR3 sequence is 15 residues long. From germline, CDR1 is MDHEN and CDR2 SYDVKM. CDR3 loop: CASSLPLGGTYEQYF.

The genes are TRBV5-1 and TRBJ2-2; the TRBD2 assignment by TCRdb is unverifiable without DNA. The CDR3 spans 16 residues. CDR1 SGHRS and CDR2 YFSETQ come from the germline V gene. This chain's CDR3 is CASSRLLAEGTGELFF.

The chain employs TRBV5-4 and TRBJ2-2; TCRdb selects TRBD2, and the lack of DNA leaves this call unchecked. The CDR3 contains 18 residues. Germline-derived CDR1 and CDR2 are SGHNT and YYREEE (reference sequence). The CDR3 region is CASSLFSGRAIGTGELFF. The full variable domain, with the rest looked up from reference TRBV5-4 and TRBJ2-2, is ETGVTQSPTHLIKTRGQQVTLRCSSQSGHNTVSWYQQALGQGPQFIFQYYREEENGRGNFPPRFSGLQFPNYSSELNVNALELDDSALYLCASSLFSGRAIGTGELFFGEGSRLTVL.

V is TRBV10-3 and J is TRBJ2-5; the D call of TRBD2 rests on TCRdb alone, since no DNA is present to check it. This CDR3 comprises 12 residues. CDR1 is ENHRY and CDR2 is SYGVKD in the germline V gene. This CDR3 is CAIGTSLETQYF.

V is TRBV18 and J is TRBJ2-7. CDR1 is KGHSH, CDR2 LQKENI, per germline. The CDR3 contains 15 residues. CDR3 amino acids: CASSRPGRGSYEQYF.

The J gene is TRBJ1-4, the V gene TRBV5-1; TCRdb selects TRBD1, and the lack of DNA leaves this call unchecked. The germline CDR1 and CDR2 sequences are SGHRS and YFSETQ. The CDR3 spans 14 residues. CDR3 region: CASSLRQGSEKLFF.

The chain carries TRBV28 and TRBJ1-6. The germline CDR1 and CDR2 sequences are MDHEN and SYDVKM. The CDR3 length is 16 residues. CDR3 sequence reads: CASSLWAASYNSPLHF.

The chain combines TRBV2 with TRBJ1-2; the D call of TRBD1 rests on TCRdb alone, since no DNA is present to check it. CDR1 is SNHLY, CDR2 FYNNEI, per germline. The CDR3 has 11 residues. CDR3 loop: CASSGRRRCTF.

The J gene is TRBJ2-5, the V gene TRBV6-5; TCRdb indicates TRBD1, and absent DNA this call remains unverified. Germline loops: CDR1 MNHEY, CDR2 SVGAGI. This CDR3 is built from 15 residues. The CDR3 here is CASSYHETGRETQYF.

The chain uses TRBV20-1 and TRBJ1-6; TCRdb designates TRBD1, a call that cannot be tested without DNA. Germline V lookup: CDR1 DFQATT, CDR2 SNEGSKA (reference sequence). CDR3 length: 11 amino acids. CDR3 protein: CSTQDDSIHHF.

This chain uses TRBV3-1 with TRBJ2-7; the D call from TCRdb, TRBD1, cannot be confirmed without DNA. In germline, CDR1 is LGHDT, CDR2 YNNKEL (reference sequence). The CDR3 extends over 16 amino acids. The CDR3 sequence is CASSQDPGTYWYEQYF.